This is a list of T cell receptor beta chains from one sample in a study of tumor-infiltrating lymphocytes in oesophageal squamous cell carcinoma. A single record per CDR3 protein comes from TCRdb applying MiXCR to the PCR reads. The sample lists under 20,000 distinct CDR3 sequences, roughly 36% occurring once. The sequencing sample was made of esophageal tumor tissue. The receptors were sampled from a male donor with esophageal squamous cell carcinoma. CDR3s include the opening cysteine and the closing phenylalanine or tryptophan. A D gene is named only where the DNA matches it firmly. Not every row has a clone size; where given, it reads once, few, many or a size class.

>TRBV6-1|TRBJ2-5|TRBD1|many
CASTGTGTQETQYF
TGTGCCAGCACCGGGACAGGGACACAAGAGACCCAGTACTTC
>TRBV12-3/TRBV12-4|TRBJ2-5|TRBD1|NA
CASRRDRGFLETQYF
TGTGCCAGCAGACGGGACAGGGGTTTTCTAGAGACCCAGTACTTC
>TRBV6-1|TRBJ2-2|TRBD1|many
CASRTGQGGTGELFF
TGTGCCAGCAGGACGGGACAGGGTGGGACCGGGGAGCTGTTTTTT
>TRBV2|TRBJ1-1|NA|few
CASSATGEEAFF
TGTGCCAGCAGTGCCACTGGGGAAGAAGCTTTCTTT
>TRBV27|TRBJ2-7|TRBD2|NA
CASRAWTSGTYEQYF
TGTGCCAGCAGGGCCTGGACTAGCGGGACCTACGAGCAGTACTTC
>TRBV27|TRBJ2-7|NA|few
CASSLDRFPLEQYF
TGTGCCAGCAGTCTCGACAGGTTCCCTCTCGAGCAGTACTTC
>TRBV27|TRBJ1-3|NA|many
CASSLSGYTGNTIYF
TGTGCCAGCAGTTTATCCGGCTATACTGGAAACACCATATATTTT
>TRBV7-6|TRBJ1-2|TRBD1|NA
CASSKDRFSGVGYTF
TGTGCCAGCAGCAAGGACAGGTTCTCGGGGGTCGGCTACACCTTC
>TRBV7-4|TRBJ2-7|TRBD1|NA
CASSSISGGTGINEQYF
TGTGCCAGCAGCTCAATTAGTGGGGGGACAGGGATCAACGAGCAGTACTTC
>TRBV11-2|TRBJ2-1|NA|medium-sized
CASSLEAPGNSYNEQFF
TGTGCCAGCAGCTTAGAAGCCCCAGGTAACTCCTACAATGAGCAGTTCTTC
>TRBV18|TRBJ2-5|TRBD2|NA
CASSPPSGGETQYF
TGTGCCAGCTCACCACCGTCGGGGGGAGAGACCCAGTACTTC
>TRBV6-1|TRBJ1-3|TRBD1|many
CASSLGQNSGNTIYF
TGTGCCAGCAGCCTGGGACAGAACTCTGGAAACACCATATATTTT
>TRBV3-1|TRBJ2-1|TRBD2|many
CASSQDLAGGEQFF
TGTGCCAGCAGCCAAGATCTAGCGGGAGGGGAACAGTTCTTC
>TRBV7-2|TRBJ2-1|TRBD2|few
CASRFSSGRPNNEQFF
TGTGCCAGCAGGTTCTCTAGCGGGAGGCCGAACAATGAGCAGTTCTTC
>TRBV6-8|TRBJ2-7|TRBD1|NA
CASFPPQGKGLYEQYF
TGTGCCAGCTTTCCTCCACAGGGGAAAGGTCTCTACGAGCAGTACTTC
>TRBV7-3|TRBJ2-3|TRBD2|NA
CASSGSGSADTQYF
TGTGCCAGCAGCGGTAGCGGGAGTGCAGATACGCAGTATTTT
>TRBV7-2|TRBJ1-3|TRBD1|once
CASSFRRQGARNTIYF
TGTGCCAGCAGCTTCCGTCGACAGGGGGCAAGAAACACCATATATTTT
>TRBV14|TRBJ2-3|NA|NA
CASGQTAGGTDTQYF
TGTGCCAGCGGCCAGACAGCTGGGGGCACAGATACGCAGTATTTT
>TRBV6-1|TRBJ2-3|NA|once
CASSPSQDTQYF
TGTGCCAGCAGTCCGAGCCAGGATACGCAGTATTTT
>TRBV7-3|TRBJ2-5|NA|NA
CASSLTWDGAREQYF
TGTGCCAGCAGCTTAACCTGGGACGGGGCAAGGGAGCAGTACTTC
>TRBV7-3|TRBJ2-5|NA|once
CASSPPGGSQETQYF
TGTGCCAGCAGCCCCCCAGGGGGGAGCCAAGAGACCCAGTACTTC
>TRBV5-1|TRBJ1-1|NA|few
CASTGGRANTEAFF
TGCGCCAGCACCGGGGGCAGGGCTAACACTGAAGCTTTCTTT
>TRBV2|TRBJ1-1|NA|NA
CASSPGLSNTEAFF
TGTGCCAGCAGTCCAGGACTCTCGAACACTGAAGCTTTCTTT
>TRBV5-1|TRBJ1-1|NA|many
CASSLGAVNTEAFF
TGCGCCAGCAGCTTGGGGGCCGTGAACACTGAAGCTTTCTTT
>TRBV24-1|TRBJ2-5|NA|NA
CATSRGQETQYF
TGTGCCACCAGTCGAGGCCAAGAGACCCAGTACTTC
>TRBV5-1|TRBJ2-2|TRBD2|many
CASSLGLAGATGELFF
TGCGCCAGCAGCCTCGGACTAGCGGGAGCTACCGGGGAGCTGTTTTTT
>TRBV28|TRBJ1-5|TRBD1|NA
CASSPSTGSQPQHF
TGTGCCAGCAGTCCATCGACAGGGTCTCAGCCCCAGCATTTT
>TRBV11-2|TRBJ2-1|TRBD2|few
CASSRRGSGGYNEQFF
TGTGCCAGCAGCCGGCGGGGGAGCGGGGGCTACAATGAGCAGTTCTTC
>TRBV7-9|TRBJ2-1|NA|NA
CASSDWRAGNEQFF
TGTGCCAGCAGCGATTGGAGAGCGGGTAATGAGCAGTTCTTC
>TRBV7-2|TRBJ1-5|NA|many
CATRVGNQPQHF
TGTGCCACCAGGGTGGGCAATCAGCCCCAGCATTTT
>TRBV7-3|TRBJ2-1|NA|many
CASSLTSDGTPYNEQFF
TGTGCCAGCAGCTTAACTTCGGACGGGACCCCCTACAATGAGCAGTTCTTC
>TRBV10-2|TRBJ1-2|NA|NA
CASSERELYSYTF
TGCGCCAGCAGCGAGAGAGAGCTCTATAGCTACACCTTC
>TRBV6-6|TRBJ2-5|TRBD2|NA
CASSRLGGEETQYF
TGTGCCAGCAGCAGACTTGGGGGGGAGGAGACCCAGTACTTC
>TRBV6-9|TRBJ2-7|TRBD1|NA
CAIGQGIRRTYEQYF
TGTGCCATAGGACAGGGTATAAGGCGAACCTACGAGCAGTACTTC
>TRBV7-2|TRBJ2-7|TRBD1|few
CASSRTGGSSYEQYF
TGTGCCAGCAGCCGAACAGGGGGTTCCTCCTACGAGCAGTACTTC
>TRBV30|TRBJ2-6|TRBD1|NA
CAWSPPGGPSGANVLTF
TGTGCCTGGAGCCCGCCAGGGGGTCCCTCTGGGGCCAACGTCCTGACTTTC
>TRBV7-8|TRBJ2-7|TRBD2|NA
CASSLALGSGSYEQYF
TGTGCCAGCAGCTTAGCGCTTGGTAGCGGGTCCTACGAGCAGTACTTC
>TRBV6-6|TRBJ1-4|TRBD1|many
CASSYSPPQGADEKLFF
TGTGCCAGCAGTTACTCCCCCCCGCAGGGGGCAGATGAAAAACTGTTTTTT
>TRBV7-2|TRBJ1-6|NA|NA
CASSASLSSAEQHF
TGTGCCAGCAGCGCCTCACTAAGTAGTGCCGAGCAGCACTTT
>TRBV7-6|TRBJ2-5|TRBD1|few
CASSPTTGSSSETQYF
TGTGCCAGCAGCCCGACGACAGGGAGTAGCTCAGAGACCCAGTACTTC
>TRBV11-2|TRBJ2-2|TRBD2|many
CASSVIAGDYTGELFF
TGTGCCAGCAGCGTGATAGCGGGGGATTACACCGGGGAGCTGTTTTTT
>TRBV6-5|TRBJ1-5|TRBD1|many
CASSYGTDQHF
TGTGCCAGCAGTTACGGGACAGATCAGCATTTT
>TRBV28|TRBJ2-3|TRBD2|NA
CASSLAGGPSTDTQYF
TGTGCCAGCAGTTTAGCGGGAGGGCCATCCACAGATACGCAGTATTTT